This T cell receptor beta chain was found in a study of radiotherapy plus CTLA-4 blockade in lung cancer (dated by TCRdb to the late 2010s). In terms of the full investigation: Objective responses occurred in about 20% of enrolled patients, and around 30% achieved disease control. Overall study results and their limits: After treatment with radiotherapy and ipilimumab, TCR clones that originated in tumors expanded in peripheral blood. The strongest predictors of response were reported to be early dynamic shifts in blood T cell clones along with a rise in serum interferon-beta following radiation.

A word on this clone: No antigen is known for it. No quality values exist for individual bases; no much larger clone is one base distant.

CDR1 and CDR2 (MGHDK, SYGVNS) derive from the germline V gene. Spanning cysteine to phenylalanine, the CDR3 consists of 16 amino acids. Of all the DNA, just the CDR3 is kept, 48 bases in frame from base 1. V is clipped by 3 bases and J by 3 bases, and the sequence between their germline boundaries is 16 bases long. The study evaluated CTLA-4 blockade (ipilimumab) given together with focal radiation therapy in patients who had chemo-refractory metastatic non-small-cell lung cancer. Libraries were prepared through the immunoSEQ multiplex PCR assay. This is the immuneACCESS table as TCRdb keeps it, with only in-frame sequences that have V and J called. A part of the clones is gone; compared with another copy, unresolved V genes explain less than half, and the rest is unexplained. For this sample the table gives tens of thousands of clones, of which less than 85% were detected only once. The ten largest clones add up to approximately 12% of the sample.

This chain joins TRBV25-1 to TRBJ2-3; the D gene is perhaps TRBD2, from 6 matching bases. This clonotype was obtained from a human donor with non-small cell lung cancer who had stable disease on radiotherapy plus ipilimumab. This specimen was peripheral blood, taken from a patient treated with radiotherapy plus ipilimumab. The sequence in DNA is TGTGCCAGCAGTGAGTGGACCCTCGGGGGTACAGATACGCAGTATTTT. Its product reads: CASSEWTLGGTDTQYF.